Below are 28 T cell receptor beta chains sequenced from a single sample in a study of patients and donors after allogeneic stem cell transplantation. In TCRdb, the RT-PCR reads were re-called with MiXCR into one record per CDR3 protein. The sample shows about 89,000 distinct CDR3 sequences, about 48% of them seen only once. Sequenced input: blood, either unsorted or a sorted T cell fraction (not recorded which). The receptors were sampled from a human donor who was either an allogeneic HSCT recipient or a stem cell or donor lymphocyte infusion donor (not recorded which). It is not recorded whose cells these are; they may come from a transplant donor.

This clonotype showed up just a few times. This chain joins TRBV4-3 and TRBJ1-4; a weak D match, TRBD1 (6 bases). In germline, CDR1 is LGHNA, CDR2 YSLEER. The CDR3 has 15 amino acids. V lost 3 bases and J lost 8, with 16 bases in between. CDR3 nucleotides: TGCGCCAGCAGCCAGGACAGCGCTGATTTCGAAAAACTGTTTTTT. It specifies CASSQDSADFEKLFF.

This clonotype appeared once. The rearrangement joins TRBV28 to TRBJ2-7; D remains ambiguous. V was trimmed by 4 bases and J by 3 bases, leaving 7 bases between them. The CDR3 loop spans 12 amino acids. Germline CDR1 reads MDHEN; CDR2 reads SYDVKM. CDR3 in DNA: TGTGCCAGCAGTTCCCTTTACTACGAGCAGTACTTC. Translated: CASSSLYYEQYF.

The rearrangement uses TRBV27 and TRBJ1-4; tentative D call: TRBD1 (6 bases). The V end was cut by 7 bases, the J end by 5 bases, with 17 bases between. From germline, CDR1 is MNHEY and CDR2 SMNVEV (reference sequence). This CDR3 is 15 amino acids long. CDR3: CASKQGGRLNEKLFF. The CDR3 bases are TGTGCCAGCAAACAGGGAGGGCGGTTGAATGAAAAACTGTTTTTT.

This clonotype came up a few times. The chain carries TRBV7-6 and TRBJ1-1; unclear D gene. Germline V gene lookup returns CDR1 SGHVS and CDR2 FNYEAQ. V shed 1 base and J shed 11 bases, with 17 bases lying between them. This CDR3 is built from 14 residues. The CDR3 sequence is CASSLEERATGAFF. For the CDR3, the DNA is TGTGCCAGCAGCTTAGAGGAGAGAGCAACGGGGGCTTTCTTT.

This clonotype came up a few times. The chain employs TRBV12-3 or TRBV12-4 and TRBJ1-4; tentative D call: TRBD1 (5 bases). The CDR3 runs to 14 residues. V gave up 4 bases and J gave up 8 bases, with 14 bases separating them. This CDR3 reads CASSSGYGREKLFF. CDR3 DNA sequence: TGTGCCAGCAGTTCAGGGTATGGGCGGGAAAAACTGTTTTTT.

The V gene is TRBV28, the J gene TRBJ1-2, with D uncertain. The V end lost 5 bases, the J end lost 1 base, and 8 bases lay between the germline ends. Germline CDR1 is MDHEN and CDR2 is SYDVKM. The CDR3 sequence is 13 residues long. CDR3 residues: CASSLTYNYGYTF. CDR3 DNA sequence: TGTGCCAGCAGTCTAACTTATAACTATGGCTACACCTTC.

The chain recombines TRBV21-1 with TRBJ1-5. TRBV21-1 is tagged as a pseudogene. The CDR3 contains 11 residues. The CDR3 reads CASSDDQPQHF. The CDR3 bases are TGTGCCAGCAGCGACGATCAGCCCCAGCATTTT.

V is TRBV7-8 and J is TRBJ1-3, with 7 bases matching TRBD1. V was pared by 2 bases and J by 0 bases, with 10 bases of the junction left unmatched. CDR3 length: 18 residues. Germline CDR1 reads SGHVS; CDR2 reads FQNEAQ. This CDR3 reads CASSLFTGDLSSGNTIYF. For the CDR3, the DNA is TGTGCCAGCAGCTTATTCACAGGGGACTTATCCTCTGGAAACACCATATATTTT.

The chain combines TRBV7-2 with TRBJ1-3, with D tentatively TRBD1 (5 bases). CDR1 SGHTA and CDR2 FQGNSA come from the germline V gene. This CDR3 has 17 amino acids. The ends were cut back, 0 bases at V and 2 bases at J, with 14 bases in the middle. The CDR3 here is CASSLAGGTRTGNTIYF. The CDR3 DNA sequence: TGTGCCAGCAGCTTAGCGGGAGGGACCCGGACTGGAAACACCATATATTTT.

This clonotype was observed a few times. The CDR3 nucleotides are TGTGCCAGCAGATCCGGGACTAGCGGTACCGGGGAGCTGTTTTTT. The encoded protein is CASRSGTSGTGELFF. This chain joins TRBV12-3 or TRBV12-4 and TRBJ2-2, with 11 bases fitting TRBD2. Trimming took 6 bases from V and 5 from J; bases not matched to a gene: 5. The CDR3 is 15 residues long.

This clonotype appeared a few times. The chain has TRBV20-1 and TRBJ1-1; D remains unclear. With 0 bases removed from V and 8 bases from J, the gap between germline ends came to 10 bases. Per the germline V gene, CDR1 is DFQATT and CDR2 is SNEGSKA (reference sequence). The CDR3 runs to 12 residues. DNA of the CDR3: TGCAGTGCTAGAGATGCACAGAAAGAAGCTTTCTTT. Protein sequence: CSARDAQKEAFF.

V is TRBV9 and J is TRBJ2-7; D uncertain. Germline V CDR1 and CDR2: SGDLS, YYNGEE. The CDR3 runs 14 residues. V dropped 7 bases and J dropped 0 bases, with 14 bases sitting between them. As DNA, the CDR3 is TGTGCCAGCGCCTCGACTTTCCCCTCCTACGAGCAGTACTTC. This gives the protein CASASTFPSYEQYF.

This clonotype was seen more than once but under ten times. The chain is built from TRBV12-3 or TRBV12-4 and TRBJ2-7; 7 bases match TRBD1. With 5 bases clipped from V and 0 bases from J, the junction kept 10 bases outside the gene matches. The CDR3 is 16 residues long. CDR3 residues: CASSRGQVKSSYEQYF. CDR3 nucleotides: TGTGCCAGCAGTCGAGGACAGGTCAAGAGCTCCTACGAGCAGTACTTC.

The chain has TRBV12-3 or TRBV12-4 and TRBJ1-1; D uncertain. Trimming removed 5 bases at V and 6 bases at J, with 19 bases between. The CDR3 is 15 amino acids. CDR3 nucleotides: TGTGCCAGCAGTCCCTTACCCTTCCCATCGGCTGAAGCTTTCTTT. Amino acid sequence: CASSPLPFPSAEAFF.

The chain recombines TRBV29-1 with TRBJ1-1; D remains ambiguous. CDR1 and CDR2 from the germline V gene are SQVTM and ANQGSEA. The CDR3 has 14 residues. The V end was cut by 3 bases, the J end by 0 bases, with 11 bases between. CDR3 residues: CSVDCGRMNTEAFF. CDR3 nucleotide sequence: TGCAGCGTTGATTGCGGACGGATGAACACTGAAGCTTTCTTT.

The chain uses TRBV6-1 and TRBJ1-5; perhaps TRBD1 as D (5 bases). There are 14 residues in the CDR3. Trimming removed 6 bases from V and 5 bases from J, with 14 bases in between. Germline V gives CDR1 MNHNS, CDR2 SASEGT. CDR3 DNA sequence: TGTGCCAGCAGATCAGGGATCCTTGATCAGCCCCAGCATTTT. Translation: CASRSGILDQPQHF.

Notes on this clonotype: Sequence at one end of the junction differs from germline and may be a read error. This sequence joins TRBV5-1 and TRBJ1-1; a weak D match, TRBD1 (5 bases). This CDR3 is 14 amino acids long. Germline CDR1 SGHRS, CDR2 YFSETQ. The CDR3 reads CASSPAGRGTKAFF. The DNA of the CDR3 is TGCGCCAGCAGCCCGGCGGGTAGGGGCACTAAAGCTTTCTTT. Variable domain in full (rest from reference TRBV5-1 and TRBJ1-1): KAGVTQTPRYLIKTRGQQVTLSCSPISGHRSVSWYQQTPGQGLQFLFEYFSETQRNKGNFPGRFSGRQFSNSRSEMNVSTLELGDSALYLCASSPAGRGTKAFFGQGTRLTVV.

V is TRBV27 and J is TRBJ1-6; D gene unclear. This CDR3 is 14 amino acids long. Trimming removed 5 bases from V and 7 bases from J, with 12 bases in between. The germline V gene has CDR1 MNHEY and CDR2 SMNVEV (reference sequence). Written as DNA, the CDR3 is TGTGCCAGCAGTCCTTCGCGCACGAATTCACCCCTCCACTTT. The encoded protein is CASSPSRTNSPLHF.

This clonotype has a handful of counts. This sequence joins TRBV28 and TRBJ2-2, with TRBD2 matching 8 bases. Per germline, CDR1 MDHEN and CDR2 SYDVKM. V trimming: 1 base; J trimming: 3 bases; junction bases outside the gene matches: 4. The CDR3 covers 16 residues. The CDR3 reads CASSLLPGGDTGELFF. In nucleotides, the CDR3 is TGTGCCAGCAGTTTATTACCGGGAGGGGACACCGGGGAGCTGTTTTTT.

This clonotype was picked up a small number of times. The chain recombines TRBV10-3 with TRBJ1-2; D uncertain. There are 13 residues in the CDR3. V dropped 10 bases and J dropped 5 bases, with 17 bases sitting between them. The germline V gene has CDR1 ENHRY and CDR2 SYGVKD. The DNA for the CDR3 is TGTGCCACGCTAGGCGCCACCGGGTATGGCTACACCTTC. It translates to CATLGATGYGYTF.

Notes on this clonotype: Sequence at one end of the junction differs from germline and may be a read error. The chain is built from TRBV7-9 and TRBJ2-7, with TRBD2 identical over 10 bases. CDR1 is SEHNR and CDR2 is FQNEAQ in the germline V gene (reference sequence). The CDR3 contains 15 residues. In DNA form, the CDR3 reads TGTGCCTGCAGCTTAACCTTAGCGGGAGGTCACGAGCAGTACTTC. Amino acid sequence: CACSLTLAGGHEQYF. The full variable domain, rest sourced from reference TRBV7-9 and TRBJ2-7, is DTGVSQNPRHKITKRGQNVTFRCDPISEHNRLYWYRQTLGQGPEFLTYFQNEAQLEKSRLLSDRFSAERPKGSFSTLEIQRTEQGDSAMYLCACSLTLAGGHEQYFGPGTRLTVT.

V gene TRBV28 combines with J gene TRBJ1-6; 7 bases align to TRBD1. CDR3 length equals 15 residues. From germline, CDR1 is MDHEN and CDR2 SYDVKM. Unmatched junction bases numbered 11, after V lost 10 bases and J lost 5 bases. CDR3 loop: CAITQPGQHNSPLHF. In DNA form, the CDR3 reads TGTGCCATCACCCAACCGGGACAGCATAATTCACCCCTCCACTTT.

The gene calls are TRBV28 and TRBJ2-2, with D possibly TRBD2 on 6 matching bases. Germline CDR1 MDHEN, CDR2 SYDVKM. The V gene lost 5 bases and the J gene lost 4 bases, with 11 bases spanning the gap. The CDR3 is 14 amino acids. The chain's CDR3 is CASSPGTFTGELFF. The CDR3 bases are TGTGCCAGCAGTCCAGGGACTTTCACCGGGGAGCTGTTTTTT.

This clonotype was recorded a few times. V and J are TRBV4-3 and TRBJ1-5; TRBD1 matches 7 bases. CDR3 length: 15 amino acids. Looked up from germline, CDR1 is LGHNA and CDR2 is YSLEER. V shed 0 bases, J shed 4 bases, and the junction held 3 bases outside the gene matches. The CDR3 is CASSQDDRVNQPQHF. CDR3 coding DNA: TGCGCCAGCAGCCAAGATGACAGGGTAAATCAGCCCCAGCATTTT.

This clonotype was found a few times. CDR3 bases: TGCGCCAGCAGCCGAGAACCTAATGAAAAACTGTTTTTT. Translated: CASSREPNEKLFF. This rearrangement joins TRBV5-1 to TRBJ1-4; D is unresolved. The germline CDR1 and CDR2 sequences are SGHRS and YFSETQ. The CDR3 totals 13 residues. Trimming took off 4 bases at V and 3 bases at J, with 7 bases between the two ends.

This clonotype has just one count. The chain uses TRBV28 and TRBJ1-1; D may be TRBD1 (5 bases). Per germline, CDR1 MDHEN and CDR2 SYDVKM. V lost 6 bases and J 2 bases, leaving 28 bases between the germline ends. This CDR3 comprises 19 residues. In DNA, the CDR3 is TGTGCCAGCAGCATTGGGATTTTTAGGTGGGGGGGTGGAAACACTGAAGCTTTCTTT. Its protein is CASSIGIFRWGGGNTEAFF.

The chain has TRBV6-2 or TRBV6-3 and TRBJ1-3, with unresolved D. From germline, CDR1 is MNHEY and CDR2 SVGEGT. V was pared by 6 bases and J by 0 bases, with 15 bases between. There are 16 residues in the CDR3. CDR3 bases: TGTGCCAGCAGCGACCTACGGTTTGGCTCTGGAAACACCATATATTTT. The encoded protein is CASSDLRFGSGNTIYF.

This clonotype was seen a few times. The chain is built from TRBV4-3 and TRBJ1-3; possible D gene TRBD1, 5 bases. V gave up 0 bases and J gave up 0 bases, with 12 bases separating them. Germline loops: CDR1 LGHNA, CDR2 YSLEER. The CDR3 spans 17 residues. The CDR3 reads CASSQDLGLYSGNTIYF. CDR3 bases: TGCGCCAGCAGCCAAGATCTGGGACTCTACTCTGGAAACACCATATATTTT.